The clone carrying this T cell receptor beta chain has a handful of counts. The antigen is unknown. Researchers turned away patients with other autoimmune diseases, uncontrolled infections, pregnancy or lactation. This sample was taken from a study of Graves' ophthalmopathy and Graves' hyperthyroidism. Study-level points and caveats: In blood, most expanded thyroid clonotypes above 0.001 frequency were also detected. Using 13 signatures, a model distinguished ophthalmopathy from stable hyperthyroidism, reaching more than 85% sensitivity and approximately 82% specificity.

The sequenced template was RNA, covering the TCR beta CDR3 region. Following a first-round RT-PCR that used HTBI primers, a second-round multiplex PCR was carried out. TCRdb reanalysed the multiplex PCR reads using MiXCR and keeps one entry per CDR3 protein. The data contain a few hundred thousand distinct CDR3 sequences, about 16% of them singletons. The CDR3 length is 17 residues. From germline, CDR1 is SGHDT and CDR2 YYEEEE. With V trimmed by 2 bases and J by 0 bases, 6 bases remained unmatched. The sample was peripheral blood. The receptor's source is a young woman with stable Graves' hyperthyroidism. The chain couples TRBV5-6 to TRBJ2-4, with 9 bases lining up with TRBD1. The CDR3 DNA reads TGTGCCAGCAGCTTCAGGACAGGGGTTTTAGCCAAAAACATTCAGTACTTC. This encodes CASSFRTGVLAKNIQYF.